Listed here are 11 T cell receptor beta chains from one sample, sequenced in a study of cytomegalovirus exposure and HLA in healthy donors. 60 Vbeta and 13 Jbeta primers were used in PCR. Using immunoSEQ multiplex PCR, the repertoire was profiled, and TCRdb retains in-frame clones only, with some absent. The sample gives fewer than 200,000 clones, about 71% of which show up once; under 3.5% is in the top ten. The sequenced sample was PBMCs. These receptors originate from a woman aged 30 to 39 in good health and CMV-seronegative.

This clone was detected only a few times. This chain uses TRBV2 with TRBJ1-6, with 7 bases that match TRBD1. With V trimmed by 5 bases and J by 9 bases, 7 bases remained unmatched. This CDR3 region has 14 residues. Germline V gives CDR1 SNHLY, CDR2 FYNNEI. CDR3 DNA sequence: TGTGCCAGCAGTACCGGGACAGCAATTTCACCCCTCCACTTT. It is translated as CASSTGTAISPLHF.

V is TRBV6-6 and J is TRBJ2-7; tentatively, D is TRBD1 (6 bases). Germline values: CDR1 MNHNY, CDR2 SVGAGI (reference sequence). The CDR3 has 15 residues. Trimming shortened V by 2 bases and J by 3 bases, and 14 bases separated the two germline ends. The CDR3, as DNA: TGTGCCAGCAGTTACATGGGGGACACACTCTACGAGCAGTACTTC. It encodes CASSYMGDTLYEQYF.

The chain couples TRBV29-1 to TRBJ1-2; D is unresolved. This CDR3 comprises 14 residues. CDR1 and CDR2 (germline): SQVTM, ANQGSEA. The V end was cut by 3 bases, the J end by 4 bases, with 15 bases between. CDR3: CSVDHQASSYGYTF. The CDR3 bases are TGCAGCGTTGATCATCAGGCTTCGAGCTATGGCTACACCTTC.

This rearrangement joins TRBV20-1 to TRBJ1-5; 8 bases line up with TRBD1. Looked up from germline, CDR1 is DFQATT and CDR2 is SNEGSKA (reference sequence). This CDR3 comprises 11 residues. With 3 bases clipped from V and 15 bases from J, the junction kept 7 bases outside the gene matches. This CDR3 is CSARDRDLGHF. In DNA, the CDR3 is TGCAGTGCTAGGGACAGGGACCTGGGGCATTTT.

This rearrangement joins TRBV18 to TRBJ2-3; tentatively, D is TRBD1 (5 bases). The CDR3 spans 13 residues. Between the trimmed V and J ends, which lost 8 bases and 5 bases, there was a span of 14 bases. The V gene's germline CDR1 is KGHSH and CDR2 LQKENI. CDR3 in DNA: TGTGCCAGCCATGCAAGACAGTTAGATACGCAGTATTTT. This gives the protein CASHARQLDTQYF. Full variable domain (remainder filled in from reference TRBV18 and TRBJ2-3): NAGVMQNPRHLVRRRGQEARLRCSPMKGHSHVYWYRQLPEEGLKFMVYLQKENIIDESGMPKERFSAEFPKEGPSILRIQQVVRGDSAAYFCASHARQLDTQYFGPGTRLTVL.

The chain couples TRBV6-5 to TRBJ1-5; D perhaps matches TRBD1 (5 bases). V was shortened by 6 bases and J by 0 bases, with 9 bases between the two germline ends. The germline gives CDR1 MNHEY, CDR2 SVGAGI. CDR3 size: 14 residues. The CDR3, as DNA: TGTGCCAGCAGAACAGGAAATAGCAATCAGCCCCAGCATTTT. This gives the protein CASRTGNSNQPQHF.

The chain has TRBV6-1 and TRBJ2-1; the match to TRBD2 covers 7 bases. Losses at the gene ends were 3 bases for V and 11 bases for J; bases not matched to a gene: 16. The CDR3 has 16 amino acids. Germline CDR1 reads MNHNS; CDR2 reads SASEGT. The CDR3 coding sequence is TGTGCCAGCAGTGATGGGGGGGTGCAACTACCGTTAAAGCAGTTCTTC. This encodes CASSDGGVQLPLKQFF.

Of note for this clone: This sample includes further DNA sequences coding for the same CDR3. This chain links TRBV5-1 with TRBJ1-1; weak D call: TRBD1 (5 bases). V gave up 4 bases and J gave up 0 bases, with 16 bases separating them. Germline CDR1 is SGHRS and CDR2 is YFSETQ. The CDR3 runs to 16 residues. The CDR3 nucleotides read TGCGCCAGCAGCCCATACAGCAGGGTCATGAACACTGAAGCTTTCTTT. Residues: CASSPYSRVMNTEAFF.

The genes are TRBV4-3 and TRBJ1-3; D ambiguous. Germline V gives CDR1 LGHNA, CDR2 YSLEER. The CDR3 spans 16 residues. The ends were cut back, 0 bases at V and 0 bases at J, with 9 bases in the middle. CDR3 in amino acids: CASSQDLGSSGNTIYF. The CDR3 DNA follows: TGCGCCAGCAGCCAAGACCTGGGGAGCTCTGGAAACACCATATATTTT.

In its sample, this clone was seen a few times. The V call is TRBV7-9, the J call TRBJ1-1, with 10 bases that match TRBD1. The CDR3 length is 14 residues. Germline CDR1 SEHNR, CDR2 FQNEAQ (reference sequence). With 3 bases clipped from V and 4 bases from J, the junction kept 2 bases outside the gene matches. CDR3 in DNA: TGTGCCAGCAGCTTTGGGACAGGGGTCACTGAAGCTTTCTTT. Translating gives CASSFGTGVTEAFF.

This chain links TRBV19 with TRBJ1-5, with a weak D call TRBD1 (6 bases). The CDR3 covers 14 residues. Germline assignment: CDR1 LNHDA and CDR2 SQIVND (reference sequence). Trimming took off 6 bases at V and 5 bases at J, with 14 bases between the two ends. CDR3 amino acids: CASREGGPYQPQHF. For the CDR3, the DNA is TGTGCCAGTAGAGAAGGGGGACCGTATCAGCCCCAGCATTTT.